These T cell receptor beta chains were read from a single sample in a study of tumor and adjacent non-tumor tissue in lung cancer. TCRdb re-called the multiplex PCR reads with MiXCR, one entry per CDR3 protein. In the table there are about 86,000 distinct CDR3 sequences, under 80% of which are singletons. The sequencing input was distant non-tumor lung tissue. These receptors were taken from a woman between 45 and 60 years old with non-small cell lung cancer. Each CDR3 is given with its conserved first and last residue. D genes are given only for firm matches. Size is omitted from some rows. Given values are once, few, many or a class for expanded clones.

d_call,cdr3_length,clone_size,j_call,v_call,cdr3_nt,cdr3_aa
-,14,-,TRBJ2-5,TRBV6-2/TRBV6-3,TGTGCCGGCAGTTACGCGGCAGTCCGAGAGACCAAGTACTTC,CAGSYAAVRETKYF
-,13,few,TRBJ2-7,TRBV6-1,TGTGCCAGCAGTGAAGGTCAGGACTACGAGCAGTACTTC,CASSEGQDYEQYF
-,12,-,TRBJ2-1,TRBV29-1,TGCAGCGTTGAAGATCACACGGGAGTGCACTCCTTC,CSVEDHTGVHSF
-,14,many,TRBJ2-2,TRBV6-6,TGTGCCAGCAGTGGGGGGGCTCGTACCGGGGAGCTGTTTTTT,CASSGGARTGELFF
-,14,many,TRBJ2-1,TRBV5-1,TGCGCCAGCAGCGTACGTCCCAACGGGGATGAGCAGTTCTTC,CASSVRPNGDEQFF
-,16,once,TRBJ2-5,TRBV7-7,TGTGCTAGCAGCATCGTGGGGTGTGGCGGCCAAGAGACCCAGTACTTC,CASSIVGCGGQETQYF
-,15,-,TRBJ2-2,TRBV5-4,TGTGCCAACAGCTTAGTGGGGGGGCCGACCGGGGAGCTGTTTTTT,CANSLVGGPTGELFF
TRBD2,13,-,TRBJ2-7,TRBV29-1,TGCAGCGCCGAGAAGCGGGAAGGAGGTGAGCAGTACTTC,CSAEKREGGEQYF
TRBD1,15,-,TRBJ1-1,TRBV11-2,TGTGCCAGCAGCTTAGAGCAGGGGGCGAACAGTGAAGCTTTATTT,CASSLEQGANSEALF
-,16,-,TRBJ1-1,TRBV29-1,TGTAGCGTTAAAAGGGACCCGGGACAAATAAACGCTGAAGCTTTCTTT,CSVKRDPGQINAEAFF
-,12,-,TRBJ2-7,TRBV6-1,TGTGCCAACAGTGGGGGCTACTACGAGCAGTACTTC,CANSGGYYEQYF
-,15,-,TRBJ1-5,TRBV6-5,TGTACCAGCAGTTACGACCGGGCCGCAGAGAAGCCCCAGCATTTT,CTSSYDRAAEKPQHF
-,13,many,TRBJ2-3,TRBV6-4,TGTGCCAGCAGTGGTAGTAGCACAGATACGCAGTATTTT,CASSGSSTDTQYF
-,14,medium-sized,TRBJ2-7,TRBV11-1,TGTGCCAGCAGCTCTCGACAGACTTCCTACGAGCAGTACTTC,CASSSRQTSYEQYF
TRBD1,15,-,TRBJ2-7,TRBV29-1,TGCAGCGTCAGGTTGAGCGGGACAGGGGTAAGCGAGCAGTACTTC,CSVRLSGTGVSEQYF
TRBD1,14,-,TRBJ1-2,TRBV5-6,TGTGCCAGCAGCTCCGGGGACAGTGCGTATGGCTACACCTTC,CASSSGDSAYGYTF
-,14,-,TRBJ1-6,TRBV6-6,TGTGCCAACAGATCCGACAGAGATAATTCACCCCTCCACTTT,CANRSDRDNSPLHF